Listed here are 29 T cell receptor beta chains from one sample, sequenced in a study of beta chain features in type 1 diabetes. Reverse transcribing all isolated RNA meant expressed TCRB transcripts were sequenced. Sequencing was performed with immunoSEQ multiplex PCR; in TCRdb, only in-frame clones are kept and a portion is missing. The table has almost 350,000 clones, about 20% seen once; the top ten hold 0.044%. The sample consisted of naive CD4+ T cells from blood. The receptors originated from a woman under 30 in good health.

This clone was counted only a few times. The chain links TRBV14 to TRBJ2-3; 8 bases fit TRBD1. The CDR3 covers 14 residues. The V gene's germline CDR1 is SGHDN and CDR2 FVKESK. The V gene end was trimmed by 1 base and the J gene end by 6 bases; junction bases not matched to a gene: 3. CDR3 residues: CASSQGDRKDTQYF. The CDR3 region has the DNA TGTGCCAGCAGCCAAGGGGACAGGAAGGATACGCAGTATTTT.

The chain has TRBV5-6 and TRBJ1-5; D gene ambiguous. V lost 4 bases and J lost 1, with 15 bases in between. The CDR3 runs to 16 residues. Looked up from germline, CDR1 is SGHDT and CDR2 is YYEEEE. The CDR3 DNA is TGTGCCAGCAGCCTACTCTATCGGGGAAGCAATCAGCCCCAGCATTTT. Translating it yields CASSLLYRGSNQPQHF.

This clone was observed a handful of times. CDR3 sequence (DNA): TGCGCCAGCAGCCCCCAAACAGGGGACCCCTACGAGCAGTACTTC. It yields the protein CASSPQTGDPYEQYF. This chain links TRBV5-1 with TRBJ2-7, with 7 bases matching TRBD1. The germline CDR1 and CDR2 sequences are SGHRS and YFSETQ. V lost 4 bases to trimming and J lost 2 bases; unmatched junction nucleotides: 9. The CDR3 runs to 15 residues.

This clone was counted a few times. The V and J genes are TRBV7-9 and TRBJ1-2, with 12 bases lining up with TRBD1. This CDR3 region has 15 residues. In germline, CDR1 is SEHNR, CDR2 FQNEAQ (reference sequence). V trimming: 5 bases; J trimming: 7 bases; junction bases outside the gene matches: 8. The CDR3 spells CASSTGQGAISGYTF. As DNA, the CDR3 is TGTGCCAGCAGCACGGGACAGGGGGCAATTAGTGGCTACACCTTC.

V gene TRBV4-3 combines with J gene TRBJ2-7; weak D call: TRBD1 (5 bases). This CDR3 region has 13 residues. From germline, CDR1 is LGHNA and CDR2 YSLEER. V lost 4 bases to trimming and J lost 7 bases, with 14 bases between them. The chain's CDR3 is CASSRKQGDEQYF. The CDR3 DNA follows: TGCGCCAGCAGCCGCAAGCAGGGCGATGAGCAGTACTTC.

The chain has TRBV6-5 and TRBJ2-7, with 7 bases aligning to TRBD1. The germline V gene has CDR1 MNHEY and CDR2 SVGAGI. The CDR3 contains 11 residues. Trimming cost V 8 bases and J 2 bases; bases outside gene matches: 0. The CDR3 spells CASGQAYEQYF. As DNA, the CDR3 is TGTGCCAGCGGACAGGCCTACGAGCAGTACTTC.

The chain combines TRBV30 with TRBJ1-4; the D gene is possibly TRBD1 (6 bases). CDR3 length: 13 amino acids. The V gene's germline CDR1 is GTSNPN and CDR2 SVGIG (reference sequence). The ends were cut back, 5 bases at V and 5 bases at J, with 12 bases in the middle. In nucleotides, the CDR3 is TGTGCCTGGCAACAGGGTCGGAATGAAAAACTGTTTTTT. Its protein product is CAWQQGRNEKLFF.

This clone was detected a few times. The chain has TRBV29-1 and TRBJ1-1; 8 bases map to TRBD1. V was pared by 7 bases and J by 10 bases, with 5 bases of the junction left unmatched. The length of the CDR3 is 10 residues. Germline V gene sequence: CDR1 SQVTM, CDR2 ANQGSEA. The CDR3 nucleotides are TGCAGCGGTACACAGGGGGGAGCTTTCTTT. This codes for CSGTQGGAFF.

CDR3 residues: CASSPNPRTDGNTIYF. The DNA of the CDR3 is TGTGCCAGCAGTCCCAACCCCAGGACAGATGGAAACACCATATATTTT. The chain couples TRBV6-6 to TRBJ1-3; D is possibly TRBD1 (6 bases). Germline V gene data show CDR1 as MNHNY and CDR2 as SVGAGI (reference sequence). Trimming removed 5 bases at V and 3 bases at J, with 17 bases between. The CDR3 has 16 residues.

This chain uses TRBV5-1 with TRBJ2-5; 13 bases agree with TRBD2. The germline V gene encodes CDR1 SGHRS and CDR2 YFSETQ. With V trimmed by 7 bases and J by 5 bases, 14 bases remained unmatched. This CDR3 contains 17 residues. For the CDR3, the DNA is TGCGCCAGCGGTGCTTGGACTAGCGGGAGCGTTGTGGAGACCCAGTACTTC. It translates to CASGAWTSGSVVETQYF.

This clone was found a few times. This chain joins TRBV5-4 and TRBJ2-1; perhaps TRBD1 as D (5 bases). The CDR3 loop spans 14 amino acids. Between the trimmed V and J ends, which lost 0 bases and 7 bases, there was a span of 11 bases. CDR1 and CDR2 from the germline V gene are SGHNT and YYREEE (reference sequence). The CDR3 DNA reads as TGTGCCAGCAGCTTGGCCAGGGCCCCAAATGAGCAGTTCTTC. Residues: CASSLARAPNEQFF. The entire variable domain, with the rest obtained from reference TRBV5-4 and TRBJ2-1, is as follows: ETGVTQSPTHLIKTRGQQVTLRCSSQSGHNTVSWYQQALGQGPQFIFQYYREEENGRGNFPPRFSGLQFPNYSSELNVNALELDDSALYLCASSLARAPNEQFFGPGTRLTVL.

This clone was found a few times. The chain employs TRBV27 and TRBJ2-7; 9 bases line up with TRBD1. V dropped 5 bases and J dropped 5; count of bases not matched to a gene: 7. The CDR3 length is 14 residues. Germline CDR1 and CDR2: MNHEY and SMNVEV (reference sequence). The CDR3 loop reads CASSTGTGKNEQYF. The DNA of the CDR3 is TGTGCCAGCAGTACTGGGACAGGGAAGAACGAGCAGTACTTC.

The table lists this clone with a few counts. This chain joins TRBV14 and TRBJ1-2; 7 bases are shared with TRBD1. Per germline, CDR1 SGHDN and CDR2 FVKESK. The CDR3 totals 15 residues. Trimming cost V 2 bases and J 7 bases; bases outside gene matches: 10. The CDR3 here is CASSQQWTGSVGYTF. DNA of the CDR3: TGTGCCAGCAGCCAACAATGGACAGGATCGGTTGGCTACACCTTC.

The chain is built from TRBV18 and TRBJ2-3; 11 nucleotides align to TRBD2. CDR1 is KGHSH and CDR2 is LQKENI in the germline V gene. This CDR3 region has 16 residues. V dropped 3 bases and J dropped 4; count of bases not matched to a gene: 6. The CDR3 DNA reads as TGTGCCAGCTCACCGGGACTAGCGGTCCCCCCAGATACGCAGTATTTT. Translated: CASSPGLAVPPDTQYF.

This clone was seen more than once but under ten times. DNA for the CDR3: TGTGCCAGCTCACCAAACAGGGATGATGGCTACACCTTC. Protein product: CASSPNRDDGYTF. The V and J genes are TRBV18 and TRBJ1-2; D is possibly TRBD1 (6 bases). The ends were cut back, 2 bases at V and 6 bases at J, with 10 bases in the middle. This CDR3 is built from 13 residues. Germline V gives CDR1 KGHSH, CDR2 LQKENI.

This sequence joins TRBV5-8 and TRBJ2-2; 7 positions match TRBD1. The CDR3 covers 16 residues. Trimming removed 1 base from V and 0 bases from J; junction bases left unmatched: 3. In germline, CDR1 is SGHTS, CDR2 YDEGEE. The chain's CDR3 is CASSLMDRSNTGELFF. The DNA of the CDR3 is TGTGCCAGCAGCTTGATGGACAGGTCGAACACCGGGGAGCTGTTTTTT.

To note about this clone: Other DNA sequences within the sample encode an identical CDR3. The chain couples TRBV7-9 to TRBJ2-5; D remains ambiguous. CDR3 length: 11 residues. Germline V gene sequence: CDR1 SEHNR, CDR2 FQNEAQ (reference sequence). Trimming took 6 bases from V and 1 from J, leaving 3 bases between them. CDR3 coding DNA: TGTGCCAGCAGTCGCCAAGAGACCCAGTACTTC. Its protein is CASSRQETQYF.

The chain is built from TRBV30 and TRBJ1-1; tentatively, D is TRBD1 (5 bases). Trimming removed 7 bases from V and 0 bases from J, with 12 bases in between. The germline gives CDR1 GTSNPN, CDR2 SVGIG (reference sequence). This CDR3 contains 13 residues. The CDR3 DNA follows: TGTGCCTCTGCCACGGGGGTGAACACTGAAGCTTTCTTT. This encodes CASATGVNTEAFF.

The CDR3 loop is CASGLAGANEQFF. The CDR3 DNA sequence: TGTGCCAGCGGGCTAGCGGGGGCCAATGAGCAGTTCTTC. The V gene is TRBV7-9, the J gene TRBJ2-1; 10 bases agree with TRBD2. Germline trimming cut 8 bases from V and 6 bases from J; bases unmatched to any gene: 4. The CDR3 runs 13 residues. Germline CDR1 is SEHNR and CDR2 is FQNEAQ (reference sequence).

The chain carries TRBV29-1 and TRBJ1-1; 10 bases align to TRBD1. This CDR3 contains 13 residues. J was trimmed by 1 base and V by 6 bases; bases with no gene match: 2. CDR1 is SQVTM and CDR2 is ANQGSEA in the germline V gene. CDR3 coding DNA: TGCAGCGTGGGGGACAGGGGGAACACTGAAGCTTTCTTT. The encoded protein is CSVGDRGNTEAFF.

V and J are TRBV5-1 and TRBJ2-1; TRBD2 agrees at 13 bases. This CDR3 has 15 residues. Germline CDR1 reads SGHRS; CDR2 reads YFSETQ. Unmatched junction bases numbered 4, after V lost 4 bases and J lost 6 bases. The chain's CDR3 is CASSPGLAGSNEQFF. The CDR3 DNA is TGCGCCAGCAGCCCGGGACTAGCGGGGTCCAATGAGCAGTTCTTC.

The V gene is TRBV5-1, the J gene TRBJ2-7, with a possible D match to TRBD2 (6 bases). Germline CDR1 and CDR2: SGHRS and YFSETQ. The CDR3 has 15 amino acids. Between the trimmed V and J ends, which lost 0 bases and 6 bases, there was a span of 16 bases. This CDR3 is CASSLAGLVVLEQYF. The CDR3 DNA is TGCGCCAGCAGCTTGGCGGGACTGGTCGTCCTCGAGCAGTACTTC.

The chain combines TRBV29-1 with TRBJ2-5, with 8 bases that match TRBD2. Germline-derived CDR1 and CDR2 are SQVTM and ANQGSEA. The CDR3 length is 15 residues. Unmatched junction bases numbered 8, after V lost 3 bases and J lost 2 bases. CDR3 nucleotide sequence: TGCAGCGTTGAGAGGGTAGCGGGGCCTCAAGAGACCCAGTACTTC. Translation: CSVERVAGPQETQYF.

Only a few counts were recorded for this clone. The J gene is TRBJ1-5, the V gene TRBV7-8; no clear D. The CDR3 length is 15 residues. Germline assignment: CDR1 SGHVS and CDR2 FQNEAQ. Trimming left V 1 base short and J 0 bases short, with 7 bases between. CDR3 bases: TGTGCCAGCAGCTTAGGGCGGTTTAGCAATCAGCCCCAGCATTTT. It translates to CASSLGRFSNQPQHF.

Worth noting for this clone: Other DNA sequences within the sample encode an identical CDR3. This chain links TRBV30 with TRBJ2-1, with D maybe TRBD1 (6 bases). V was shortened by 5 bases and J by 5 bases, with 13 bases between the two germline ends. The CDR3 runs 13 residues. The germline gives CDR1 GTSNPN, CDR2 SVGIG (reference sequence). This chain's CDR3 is CAWDRTENNEQFF. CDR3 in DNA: TGTGCCTGGGACCGGACAGAGAACAATGAGCAGTTCTTC.

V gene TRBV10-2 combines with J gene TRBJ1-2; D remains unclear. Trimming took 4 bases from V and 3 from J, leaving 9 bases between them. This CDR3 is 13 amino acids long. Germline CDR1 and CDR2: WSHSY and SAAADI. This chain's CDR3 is CASSVEVDYGYTF. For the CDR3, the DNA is TGCGCCAGCAGTGTGGAGGTCGACTATGGCTACACCTTC.

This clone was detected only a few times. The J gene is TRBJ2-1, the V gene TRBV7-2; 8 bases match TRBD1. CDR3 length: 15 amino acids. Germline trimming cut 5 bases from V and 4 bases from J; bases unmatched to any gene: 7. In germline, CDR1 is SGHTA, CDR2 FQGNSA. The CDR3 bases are TGTGCCAGCAGCGCCGGACAGGGACCGTACAATGAGCAGTTCTTC. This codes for CASSAGQGPYNEQFF. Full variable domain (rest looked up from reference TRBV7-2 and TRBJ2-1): GAGVSQSPSNKVTEKGKDVELRCDPISGHTALYWYRQSLGQGLEFLIYFQGNSAPDKSGLPSDRFSAERTGGSVSTLTIQRTQQEDSAVYLCASSAGQGPYNEQFFGPGTRLTVL.

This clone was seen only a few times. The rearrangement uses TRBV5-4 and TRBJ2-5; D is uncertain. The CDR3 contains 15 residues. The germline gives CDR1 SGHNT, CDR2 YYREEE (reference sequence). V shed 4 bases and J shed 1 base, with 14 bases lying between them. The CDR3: CASSPWRGGQETQYF. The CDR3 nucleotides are TGTGCCAGCAGCCCCTGGAGAGGCGGCCAAGAGACCCAGTACTTC.

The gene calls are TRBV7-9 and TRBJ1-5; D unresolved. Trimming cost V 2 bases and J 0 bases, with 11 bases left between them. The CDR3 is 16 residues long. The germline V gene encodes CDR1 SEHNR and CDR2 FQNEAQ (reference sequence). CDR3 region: CASSLFTGSSNQPQHF. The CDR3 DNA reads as TGTGCCAGCAGCTTATTTACGGGAAGTAGCAATCAGCCCCAGCATTTT.